The 20 T cell receptor beta chains listed next were all sequenced from one sample in a study of CD8 T cells in Susac syndrome. With random hexamers, reverse transcription was performed on about 0.45 to 1 ug of RNA. MiXCR, run by TCRdb on the immunoSEQ multiplex PCR reads, gives a single entry per CDR3 protein. The sample shows just under 95,000 distinct CDR3 sequences, around 94% of them seen only once. The sequencing input was CD4+ T cells from PBMCs. Source of these receptors: a human donor with Susac syndrome.

The rearrangement links TRBV20-1 to TRBJ2-3; D assignment may be TRBD1 or TRBD2 (5 bases each). CDR3 size: 13 residues. V lost 5 bases, J lost 2 bases, and 11 bases lay in between. The germline V gene encodes CDR1 DFQATT and CDR2 SNEGSKA (reference sequence). This chain's CDR3 is CSAGGGATDTQYF. DNA for the CDR3: TGCAGTGCTGGAGGTGGGGCCACAGATACGCAGTATTTT.

The chain carries TRBV18 and TRBJ1-5; perhaps TRBD1 as D (5 bases). This CDR3 has 16 amino acids. V shed 3 bases and J shed 1 base, with 13 bases lying between them. CDR1 and CDR2 (germline): KGHSH, LQKENI. The CDR3 bases are TGTGCCAGCTCACCGCAGGGTGGACGGAGCAATCAGCCCCAGCATTTT. As protein: CASSPQGGRSNQPQHF.

The CDR3: CASSPTPRHSAYEQYF. For the CDR3, the DNA is TGTGCCAGCAGTCCGACTCCGAGACACTCGGCCTACGAGCAGTACTTC. The V call is TRBV27, the J call TRBJ2-7; D ambiguous. CDR1 is MNHEY, CDR2 SMNVEV, per germline (reference sequence). This CDR3 is 16 amino acids long. Trimming removed 5 bases from V and 2 bases from J, with 19 bases in between.

The gene calls are TRBV24-1 and TRBJ2-2, with 12 positions matching TRBD1. The length of the CDR3 is 14 residues. The germline CDR1 and CDR2 sequences are KGHDR and SFDVKD. V lost 5 bases and J lost 7; bases outside the gene matches: 1. The CDR3 DNA is TGTGCCACCAGTGGGGACAGGGGGCTCGGGGAGCTGTTTTTT. Translating it yields CATSGDRGLGELFF.

The rearrangement joins TRBV7-2 to TRBJ2-1, with D hard to call. The length of the CDR3 is 13 residues. Germline values: CDR1 SGHTA, CDR2 FQGNSA. V was clipped by 1 base and J by 3 bases, with 4 bases between them. The CDR3 DNA follows: TGTGCCAGCAGCTTAGAAGTCTACAATGAGCAGTTCTTC. Protein: CASSLEVYNEQFF.

The chain employs TRBV20-1 and TRBJ2-5; tentatively, D is TRBD2 (6 bases). Looked up from germline, CDR1 is DFQATT and CDR2 is SNEGSKA (reference sequence). With 5 bases removed from V and 4 bases from J, the gap between germline ends came to 20 bases. This CDR3 has 15 residues. As DNA, the CDR3 is TGCAGTGCTTCCGGGAGCCTCGAAGGTGGAGAGACCCAGTACTTC. It specifies CSASGSLEGGETQYF.

The genes are TRBV15 and TRBJ1-3; maybe TRBD1 (5 bases). The germline V and J ends were trimmed by 1 base and 0 bases, with 10 bases remaining between them. Germline loops: CDR1 LNHNV, CDR2 YYDKDF (reference sequence). The CDR3 consists of 16 residues. Written as DNA, the CDR3 is TGTGCCACCAGCAGAGTCGAGGGACTCTCTGGAAACACCATATATTTT. This translates into CATSRVEGLSGNTIYF.

This clonotype was picked up one time. The chain employs TRBV7-2 and TRBJ2-5; D is tentatively TRBD1 or TRBD2 (5 bases each). V was trimmed by 5 bases and J by 5 bases, leaving 18 bases between them. The CDR3 spans 15 residues. Looked up from germline, CDR1 is SGHTA and CDR2 is FQGNSA. CDR3 DNA: TGTGCCAGCAGCCGCTCGATCGGGGACGCGGAGACCCAGTACTTC. Protein sequence: CASSRSIGDAETQYF.

This sequence joins TRBV7-9 and TRBJ2-1, with 12 bases lining up with TRBD2. V lost 0 bases and J lost 0; bases outside the gene matches: 6. The CDR3 contains 19 residues. CDR1 and CDR2 from the germline V gene are SEHNR and FQNEAQ (reference sequence). The CDR3 nucleotides are TGTGCCAGCAGCTTAGCTACTAGCGGGGGGATCCGCTCCTACAATGAGCAGTTCTTC. It translates to CASSLATSGGIRSYNEQFF. The full variable domain, rest sourced from reference TRBV7-9 and TRBJ2-1, is DTGVSQNPRHKITKRGQNVTFRCDPISEHNRLYWYRQTLGQGPEFLTYFQNEAQLEKSRLLSDRFSAERPKGSFSTLEIQRTEQGDSAMYLCASSLATSGGIRSYNEQFFGPGTRLTVL.

This chain connects TRBV5-4 to TRBJ2-1; D tentatively reads TRBD1 or TRBD2 (6 bases each). The CDR3 runs 14 residues. V was cut by 4 bases and J by 6 bases, with 14 bases left in between. The germline V gene has CDR1 SGHNT and CDR2 YYREEE (reference sequence). The CDR3 region has the DNA TGTGCCAGCAGCCTCCAAAAGGGGGGCAATGAGCAGTTCTTC. It is translated as CASSLQKGGNEQFF.

The chain carries TRBV9 and TRBJ1-1; no clear D. V was clipped by 1 base and J by 1 base, with 5 bases between them. The CDR3 contains 13 residues. The germline V gene has CDR1 SGDLS and CDR2 YYNGEE. CDR3: CASSVKPNTEAFF. The CDR3 DNA follows: TGTGCCAGCAGCGTAAAGCCGAACACTGAAGCTTTCTTT.

This clonotype was seen more than once but under ten times. The V and J genes are TRBV5-1 and TRBJ2-6, with 7 bases identical to TRBD1. In germline, CDR1 is SGHRS, CDR2 YFSETQ. The CDR3 runs to 15 residues. Trimming took 5 bases from V and 2 from J; bases not matched to a gene: 4. CDR3 nucleotide sequence: TGCGCCAGCAGTATACAGGGGACTGGGGCCAACGTCCTGACTTTC. Residues: CASSIQGTGANVLTF.

This chain joins TRBV7-6 and TRBJ2-2; 10 bases are a match to TRBD2. CDR3 length: 15 amino acids. V shed 2 bases, J shed 6 bases, and the junction held 3 bases outside the gene matches. Germline lookup yields CDR1 SGHVS and CDR2 FNYEAQ. The CDR3 DNA reads TGTGCCAGCAGCTTAAGCGGGGGGGCTTCCGGGGAGCTGTTTTTT. Translated: CASSLSGGASGELFF.

The J gene is TRBJ2-5, the V gene TRBV29-1; 8 positions agree with TRBD2. The ends lost 4 bases at V and 0 bases at J; junction bases unmatched: 7. Germline CDR1 SQVTM, CDR2 ANQGSEA. The CDR3 has 15 residues. CDR3 bases: TGCAGCGTTGGGGTCGGCGGGGGGTACCAAGAGACCCAGTACTTC. Translation: CSVGVGGGYQETQYF.

V usage is TRBV20-1 and J usage is TRBJ2-1; 12 bases fit TRBD2. V was clipped by 6 bases and J by 6 bases; unmatched bases: 9. Germline V lookup: CDR1 DFQATT, CDR2 SNEGSKA (reference sequence). The CDR3 has 15 residues. The CDR3 here is CSASRASGGANEQFF. In DNA form, the CDR3 reads TGCAGTGCCTCAAGGGCTAGCGGGGGGGCCAATGAGCAGTTCTTC.

V and J are TRBV19 and TRBJ2-6; 9 nucleotides line up with TRBD1. J gave up 3 bases and V 5 bases, and 5 bases lay outside the gene matches. CDR1 is LNHDA, CDR2 SQIVND, per germline (reference sequence). CDR3 length: 16 amino acids. CDR3 amino acids: CASSSTGGFGANVLTF. The CDR3 nucleotides are TGTGCCAGTAGTTCCACAGGGGGCTTTGGGGCCAACGTCCTGACTTTC.

This clonotype appeared once. The rearrangement links TRBV29-1 to TRBJ2-1; 8 bases align to TRBD2. The germline CDR1 and CDR2 sequences are SQVTM and ANQGSEA. There are 13 residues in the CDR3. The trim removed 8 bases at V and 9 bases at J, leaving 12 bases unmatched. The DNA of the CDR3 is TGCAGCCTAAGGGCGGGGGGCCCAAGTGAGCAGTTCTTC. This sequence encodes CSLRAGGPSEQFF.

V is TRBV30 and J is TRBJ2-3, with TRBD2 matching 7 bases. The V segment lost 4 bases and the J segment 0 bases; nucleotides outside the gene matches: 13. The germline CDR1 and CDR2 sequences are GTSNPN and SVGIG (reference sequence). The CDR3 totals 17 residues. CDR3 loop: CAWNGGGTNPSTDTQYF. CDR3 in DNA: TGTGCCTGGAATGGCGGGGGAACAAATCCTAGCACAGATACGCAGTATTTT.

This rearrangement joins TRBV5-4 to TRBJ2-3; 7 bases fit TRBD2. Trimming at V came to 4 bases and at J to 2 bases, leaving 4 bases not matched to a gene. This CDR3 has 14 residues. Per germline, CDR1 SGHNT and CDR2 YYREEE (reference sequence). The CDR3 DNA sequence: TGTGCCAGCAGCCCCGGGGGGATCACAGATACGCAGTATTTT. Translating it yields CASSPGGITDTQYF.

The V gene is TRBV14, the J gene TRBJ1-3, with unresolved D. V dropped 2 bases and J dropped 0 bases, with 8 bases sitting between them. The CDR3 is 15 residues long. CDR1 is SGHDN and CDR2 is FVKESK in the germline V gene. CDR3 in amino acids: CASSQRSYSGNTIYF. CDR3 in DNA: TGTGCCAGCAGCCAAAGGTCGTACTCTGGAAACACCATATATTTT.